These 2 T cell receptor beta chains were all obtained from the same sample, sequenced in a study of shared clonotypes between healthy human individuals. CD45RO-negative cells were positively selected for CCR7, leaving out terminally differentiated effector memory CD45RA+ cells. This table comes from immunoSEQ multiplex PCR, and its TCRdb copy is limited to in-frame clones, with some not included. Of roughly 1,800,000 clones listed, approximately 95% are singletons. Sequencing was performed on naive CD8+ T cells sorted from blood. These receptors were taken from a man between 18 and 35 years old in good health.

A word on this clone: Other DNA sequences in this sample translate to the same CDR3. V is TRBV6-5 and J is TRBJ2-5; D uncertain. Germline CDR1 is MNHEY and CDR2 is SVGAGI. The V end lost 2 bases, the J end lost 3 bases, and 10 bases lay between the germline ends. The CDR3 spans 14 residues. CDR3 nucleotide sequence: TGTGCCAGCAGTTACGTTGGAACCGAAGAGACCCAGTACTTC. It yields the protein CASSYVGTEETQYF.

The chain recombines TRBV6-5 with TRBJ1-2, with 7 bases matching TRBD1. The germline CDR1 and CDR2 sequences are MNHEY and SVGAGI. This CDR3 spans 16 amino acids. V gave up 2 bases and J gave up 7 bases; unmatched junction bases: 13. CDR3 sequence reads: CASSYTGTVEGSGYTF. The DNA for the CDR3 is TGTGCCAGCAGTTACACCGGGACAGTTGAGGGGTCTGGCTACACCTTC.